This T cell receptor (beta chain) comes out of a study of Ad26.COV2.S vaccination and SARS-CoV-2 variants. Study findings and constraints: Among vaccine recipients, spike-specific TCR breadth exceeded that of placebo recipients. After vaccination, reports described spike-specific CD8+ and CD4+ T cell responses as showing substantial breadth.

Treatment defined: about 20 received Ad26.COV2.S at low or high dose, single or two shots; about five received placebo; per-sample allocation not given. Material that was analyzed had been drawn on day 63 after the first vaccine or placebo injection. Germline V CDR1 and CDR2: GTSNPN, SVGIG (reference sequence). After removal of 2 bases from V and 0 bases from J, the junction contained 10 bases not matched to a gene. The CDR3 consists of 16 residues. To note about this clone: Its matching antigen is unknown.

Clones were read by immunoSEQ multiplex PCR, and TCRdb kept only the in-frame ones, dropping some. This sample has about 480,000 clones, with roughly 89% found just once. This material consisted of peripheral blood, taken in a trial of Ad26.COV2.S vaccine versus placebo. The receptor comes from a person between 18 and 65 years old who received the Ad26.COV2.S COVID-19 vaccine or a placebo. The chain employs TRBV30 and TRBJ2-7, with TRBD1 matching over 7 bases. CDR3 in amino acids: CAWSYRGPSNSYEQYF. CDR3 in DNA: TGTGCCTGGAGTTATAGGGGGCCTTCTAACTCCTACGAGCAGTACTTC.